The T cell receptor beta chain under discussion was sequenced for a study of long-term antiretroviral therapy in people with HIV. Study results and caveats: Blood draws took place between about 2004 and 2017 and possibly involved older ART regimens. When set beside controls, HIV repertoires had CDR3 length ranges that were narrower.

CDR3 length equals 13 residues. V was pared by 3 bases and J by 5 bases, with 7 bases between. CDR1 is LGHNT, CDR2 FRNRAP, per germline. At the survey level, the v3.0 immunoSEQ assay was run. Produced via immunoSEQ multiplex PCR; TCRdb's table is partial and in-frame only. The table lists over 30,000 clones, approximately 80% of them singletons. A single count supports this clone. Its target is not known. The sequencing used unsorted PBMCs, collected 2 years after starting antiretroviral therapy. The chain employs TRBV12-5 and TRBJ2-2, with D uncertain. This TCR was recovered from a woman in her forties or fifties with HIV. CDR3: CASGFRETGELFF. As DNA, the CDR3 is TGTGCTAGTGGTTTCCGTGAGACCGGGGAGCTGTTTTTT.